This T cell receptor beta chain stems from a study of cytomegalovirus exposure and HLA in healthy donors. The PCR made use of 60 Vbeta and 13 Jbeta primers. Assay: immunoSEQ multiplex PCR; the TCRdb copy retains only in-frame clones and omits some. This table holds roughly 150,000 clones, 85% found once. V lost 4 bases, J lost 5 bases, and 8 bases stayed unmatched. The CDR3 totals 16 residues. Germline V gene lookup returns CDR1 SGDLS and CDR2 YYNGEE. With regard to this clone: Its antigen is not known.

Findings and caveats of the study: Most observed TCR sequences were rare, whereas some public TCRs were detected in many donors. Presence/absence analyses took donor sequencing depth as roughly uniform. A prior analysis recorded that most TCR beta V segments were productive about 90% or about 30% of the time.

Input material: PBMCs. This TCR came from a boy between 2 and 15 years old in good health and CMV-seronegative. The chain joins TRBV9 to TRBJ1-4; TRBD1 matches 10 bases. DNA of the CDR3: TGTGCCAGCAGCCCCCGACAGGGGGCGAGGAATGAAAAACTGTTTTTT. Protein: CASSPRQGARNEKLFF.